Below are 19 T cell receptor beta chains sequenced from a single sample in a study of vaccination effects on CD4 cells after COVID-19. Following culture for approximately ten days, CD4+ T cells were isolated. The cohort was immunized with two doses of either the BNT162b2 or mRNA-1273 vaccine. No antigen has been identified for these receptors. Sequenced by immunoSEQ multiplex PCR; TCRdb stores in-frame clones only, minus some. The sample yields approximately 31,000 clones, about 74% seen once. Sequenced here: CD4+ T cells from PBMCs cultured without peptide, sampled after COVID-19 vaccination. These receptors originate from a human donor who received a COVID-19 vaccine.

The rearrangement links TRBV2 to TRBJ2-7; either TRBD1 or TRBD2 may supply D (5 bases each). The ends were cut back, 6 bases at V and 4 bases at J, with 10 bases in the middle. Germline CDR1 is SNHLY and CDR2 is FYNNEI. This CDR3 is built from 12 residues. The CDR3 is CASRRGFYEQYF. CDR3 DNA sequence: TGTGCCAGCAGGAGGGGATTTTACGAGCAGTACTTC.

The J gene is TRBJ1-3, the V gene TRBV29-1; D perhaps matches TRBD1 (5 bases). The V gene lost 6 bases and the J gene lost 0 bases, with 21 bases spanning the gap. This CDR3 comprises 17 residues. Germline V CDR1 and CDR2: SQVTM, ANQGSEA. Written as DNA, the CDR3 is TGCAGCGTCGGCCTCTCCCCGGGACGAGCCTCTGGAAACACCATATATTTT. This encodes CSVGLSPGRASGNTIYF.

The V and J genes are TRBV18 and TRBJ1-2; 8 positions agree with TRBD1. The CDR3 consists of 14 residues. The germline gives CDR1 KGHSH, CDR2 LQKENI. V lost 4 bases, J lost 6 bases, and 7 bases stayed unmatched. The DNA for the CDR3 is TGTGCCAGCTCACGATCGGACAGGGAGCATGGCTACACCTTC. The encoded protein is CASSRSDREHGYTF.

This rearrangement joins TRBV6-5 to TRBJ2-7; weak D call: TRBD1 (6 bases). Deletions cut 2 bases from V and 5 bases from J, with 16 bases between. The CDR3 loop spans 15 amino acids. In germline, CDR1 is MNHEY, CDR2 SVGAGI. Here the CDR3 DNA reads TGTGCCAGCAGTTACCAGGGGACACGGGACCACGAGCAGTACTTC. Protein product: CASSYQGTRDHEQYF.

The rearrangement joins TRBV2 to TRBJ1-5, with D unclear. The CDR3 runs to 14 residues. Germline CDR1 is SNHLY and CDR2 is FYNNEI. V lost 7 bases, J lost 1 base, and 11 bases lay in between. Here the CDR3 reads CASTGWPSNQPQHF. The DNA for the CDR3 is TGTGCCAGCACGGGGTGGCCGAGCAATCAGCCCCAGCATTTT.

This clone has only one observation. The V call is TRBV28, the J call TRBJ2-7; D is perhaps TRBD2 (6 bases). This CDR3 has 16 residues. V lost 2 bases and J 0 bases, leaving 14 bases between the germline ends. Germline V gene sequence: CDR1 MDHEN, CDR2 SYDVKM. CDR3 sequence (DNA): TGTGCCAGCAGTTTACTCGGCGGGATAGACTCCTACGAGCAGTACTTC. Its translation: CASSLLGGIDSYEQYF.

V and J are TRBV24-1 and TRBJ1-4, with a weak D call TRBD1 (6 bases). CDR1 and CDR2 (germline): KGHDR, SFDVKD. This CDR3 spans 16 amino acids. Trimming cost V 4 bases and J 3 bases, with 14 bases left between them. In DNA, the CDR3 is TGTGCCACCAGTGACGGAGACAGGAGCCCTAATGAAAAACTGTTTTTT. This sequence encodes CATSDGDRSPNEKLFF.

The chain has TRBV7-3 and TRBJ1-1; tentatively, D is TRBD1 (5 bases). Germline-derived CDR1 and CDR2 are SGHTA and FQGTGA. The germline V and J ends were trimmed by 4 bases and 0 bases, with 6 bases remaining between them. The length of the CDR3 is 13 residues. The CDR3 protein is CASSSTVNTEAFF. The CDR3 nucleotides read TGTGCCAGCAGCTCGACAGTGAACACTGAAGCTTTCTTT.

J is TRBJ2-2 and V is TRBV5-4; no clear D gene. Trimming removed 4 bases from V and 0 bases from J, with 7 bases in between. Germline CDR1 is SGHNT and CDR2 is YYREEE (reference sequence). This CDR3 contains 14 residues. The CDR3 is CASSRPSNTGELFF. CDR3 sequence (DNA): TGTGCCAGCAGCCGGCCTTCGAACACCGGGGAGCTGTTTTTT.

This clone was counted between two and nine times. This chain uses TRBV2 with TRBJ2-2, with TRBD1 identical over 7 bases. The CDR3 is made up of 13 amino acids. CDR1 SNHLY and CDR2 FYNNEI come from the germline V gene. Unmatched junction bases numbered 2, after V lost 4 bases and J lost 6 bases. CDR3 sequence (DNA): TGTGCCAGCAGTGGACAGGGCCCCGGGGAGCTGTTTTTT. Its protein product is CASSGQGPGELFF.

This clone has more than one count but fewer than ten. V usage is TRBV2 and J usage is TRBJ1-3; no definite D call. The CDR3 spans 15 residues. From germline, CDR1 is SNHLY and CDR2 FYNNEI. Trimming pared 1 base from V and 0 bases from J, leaving 7 bases between. In nucleotides, the CDR3 is TGTGCCAGCAGTGAAGGACCGATCTCTGGAAACACCATATATTTT. Its translation: CASSEGPISGNTIYF. The full variable domain, completed using reference TRBV2 and TRBJ1-3, is EPEVTQTPSHQVTQMGQEVILRCVPISNHLYFYWYRQILGQKVEFLVSFYNNEISEKSEIFDDQFSVERPDGSNFTLKIRSTKLEDSAMYFCASSEGPISGNTIYFGEGSWLTVV.

The chain joins TRBV7-3 to TRBJ1-1, with unresolved D. This CDR3 comprises 14 residues. Germline V gene data show CDR1 as SGHTA and CDR2 as FQGTGA. V lost 5 bases, J lost 0 bases, and 10 bases lay in between. CDR3 protein: CASSDNTLNTEAFF. In DNA form, the CDR3 reads TGTGCCAGCAGCGATAATACCTTGAACACTGAAGCTTTCTTT. Filled out from reference TRBV7-3 and TRBJ1-1, the complete variable domain reads GAGVSQTPSNKVTEKGKYVELRCDPISGHTALYWYRQSLGQGPEFLIYFQGTGAADDSGLPNDRFFAVRPEGSVSTLKIQRTERGDSAVYLCASSDNTLNTEAFFGQGTRLTVV.

The chain joins TRBV5-1 to TRBJ2-2, with D perhaps TRBD1 or TRBD2 (5 bases each). The germline V gene has CDR1 SGHRS and CDR2 YFSETQ. V was pared by 7 bases and J by 6 bases, with 19 bases between. The CDR3 is made up of 15 amino acids. The CDR3 protein is CASLRTSGVPGELFF. The DNA of the CDR3 is TGCGCCAGCCTTCGGACAAGCGGTGTCCCCGGGGAGCTGTTTTTT.

The V and J genes are TRBV6-2 or TRBV6-3 and TRBJ2-1; 7 nucleotides agree with TRBD2. The V segment lost 2 bases and the J segment 5 bases; nucleotides outside the gene matches: 12. The CDR3 runs 17 residues. Looked up from germline, CDR1 is MNHEY and CDR2 is SVGEGT. Here the CDR3 DNA reads TGTGCCAGCAGTTACCGGTGGACTAGTGGATCGGACAATGAGCAGTTCTTC. It translates to CASSYRWTSGSDNEQFF.

The chain recombines TRBV28 with TRBJ2-1; 13 nucleotides line up with TRBD2. The CDR3 totals 16 residues. Trimming at V came to 5 bases and at J to 2 bases, leaving 3 bases not matched to a gene. Per the germline V gene, CDR1 is MDHEN and CDR2 is SYDVKM. DNA for the CDR3: TGTGCCAGCAGTCCGGGACTAGCGGGACCCTACAATGAGCAGTTCTTC. It is translated as CASSPGLAGPYNEQFF.

V usage is TRBV5-6 and J usage is TRBJ2-6; D perhaps matches TRBD1 (6 bases). Trimming pared 2 bases from V and 1 base from J, leaving 16 bases between. The CDR3 has 18 amino acids. The V gene's germline CDR1 is SGHDT and CDR2 YYEEEE. CDR3 sequence reads: CASSLAGAWRSGANVLTF. The CDR3 coding sequence is TGTGCCAGCAGCTTAGCAGGGGCTTGGCGGTCTGGGGCCAACGTCCTGACTTTC. The complete variable domain, with remaining parts taken from reference TRBV5-6 and TRBJ2-6, reads DAGVTQSPTHLIKTRGQQVTLRCSPKSGHDTVSWYQQALGQGPQFIFQYYEEEERQRGNFPDRFSGHQFPNYSSELNVNALLLGDSALYLCASSLAGAWRSGANVLTFGAGSRLTVL.

This clone was recorded a few times. This rearrangement joins TRBV7-8 to TRBJ1-2; D is uncertain. V was clipped by 5 bases and J by 0 bases, with 7 bases between them. Germline CDR1 SGHVS, CDR2 FQNEAQ. The CDR3 runs to 13 residues. CDR3 nucleotide sequence: TGTGCCAGCAGCCGGAATCCTAACTATGGCTACACCTTC. Translating it yields CASSRNPNYGYTF.

The chain carries TRBV7-6 and TRBJ2-7; a weak D match, TRBD2 (6 bases). CDR3 length equals 16 residues. The V and J ends lost 5 bases and 5 bases respectively, with 22 bases between them. CDR1 and CDR2 from the germline V gene are SGHVS and FNYEAQ. CDR3: CASSPGERRVPHEQYF. In nucleotides, the CDR3 is TGTGCCAGCAGCCCGGGCGAGAGGAGGGTGCCCCACGAGCAGTACTTC.

V usage is TRBV27 and J usage is TRBJ1-5; 7 bases align to TRBD1. From germline, CDR1 is MNHEY and CDR2 SMNVEV (reference sequence). V gave up 5 bases and J gave up 2 bases; unmatched junction bases: 6. The length of the CDR3 is 15 residues. CDR3 sequence: CASSMVGGRNQPQHF. The CDR3 nucleotides read TGTGCCAGCAGTATGGTAGGGGGCCGCAATCAGCCCCAGCATTTT.